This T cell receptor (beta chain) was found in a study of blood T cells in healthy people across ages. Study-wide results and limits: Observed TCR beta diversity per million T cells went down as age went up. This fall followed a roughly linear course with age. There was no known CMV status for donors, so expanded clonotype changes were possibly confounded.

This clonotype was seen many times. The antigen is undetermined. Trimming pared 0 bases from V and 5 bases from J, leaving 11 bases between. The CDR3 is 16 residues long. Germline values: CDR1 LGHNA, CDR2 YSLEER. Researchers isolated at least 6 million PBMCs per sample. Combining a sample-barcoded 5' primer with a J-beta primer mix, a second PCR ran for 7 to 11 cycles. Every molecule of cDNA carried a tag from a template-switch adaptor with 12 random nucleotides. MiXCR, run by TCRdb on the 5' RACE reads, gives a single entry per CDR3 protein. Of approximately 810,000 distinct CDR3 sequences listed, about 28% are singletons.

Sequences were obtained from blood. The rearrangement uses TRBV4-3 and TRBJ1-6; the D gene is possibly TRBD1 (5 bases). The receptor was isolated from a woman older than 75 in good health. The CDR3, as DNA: TGCGCCAGCAGCCAAGAGGCCAGGGCTAATAATTCACCCCTCCACTTT. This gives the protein CASSQEARANNSPLHF.